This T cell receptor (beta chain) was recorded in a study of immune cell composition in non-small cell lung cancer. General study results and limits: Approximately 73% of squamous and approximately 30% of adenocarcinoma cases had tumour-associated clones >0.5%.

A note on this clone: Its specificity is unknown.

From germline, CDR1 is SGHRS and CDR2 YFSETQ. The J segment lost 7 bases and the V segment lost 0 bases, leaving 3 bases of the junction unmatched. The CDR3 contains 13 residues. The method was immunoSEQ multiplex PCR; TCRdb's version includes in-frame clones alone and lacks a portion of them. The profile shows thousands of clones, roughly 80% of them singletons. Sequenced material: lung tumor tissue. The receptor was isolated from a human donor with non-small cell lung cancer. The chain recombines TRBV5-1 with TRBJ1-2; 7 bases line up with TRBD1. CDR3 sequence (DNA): TGCGCCAGCAGCTTGGTCGAGGGGGCTGGCTACACCTTC. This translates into CASSLVEGAGYTF.